Below, 18 T cell receptor beta chains from the same sample are listed, as sequenced in a study of OX40 agonist ivuxolimab in advanced cancers. Some clones are missing from TCRdb's copy, which holds only in-frame ones; the method was immunoSEQ multiplex PCR. The data contain about 10,000 clones, 76% of them singletons. The specimen was CD4+ or CD8+ T cells sorted from blood, collected in a trial of the OX40 agonist ivuxolimab. These receptors all come from an adult with an advanced solid tumor such as melanoma, head and neck, liver or kidney cancer.

V gene TRBV5-1 combines with J gene TRBJ1-1, with a weak D call TRBD1 (6 bases). CDR1 is SGHRS, CDR2 YFSETQ, per germline. V gave up 7 bases and J gave up 1 base, with 11 bases separating them. This CDR3 spans 13 amino acids. The CDR3 DNA follows: TGCGCCAGCTGGGAGGGGGGGAACACTGAAGCTTTCTTT. The encoded protein is CASWEGGNTEAFF.

This chain links TRBV28 with TRBJ1-1; D is possibly TRBD1 (5 bases). The germline gives CDR1 MDHEN, CDR2 SYDVKM. Trimming removed 8 bases at V and 1 base at J, with 11 bases between. The CDR3 totals 13 residues. CDR3 DNA sequence: TGTGCCAGCGATCCAGGGAGGAACACTGAAGCTTTCTTT. Translating gives CASDPGRNTEAFF. Full variable domain (remainder filled in from reference TRBV28 and TRBJ1-1): DVKVTQSSRYLVKRTGEKVFLECVQDMDHENMFWYRQDPGLGLRLIYFSYDVKMKEKGDIPEGYSVSREKKERFSLILESASTNQTSMYLCASDPGRNTEAFFGQGTRLTVV.

This clone was seen only a few times. V gene TRBV6-1 combines with J gene TRBJ2-7; D is possibly TRBD1 (6 bases). This CDR3 region has 15 residues. Germline CDR1 MNHNS, CDR2 SASEGT. Trimming left V 5 bases short and J 4 bases short, with 18 bases between. DNA for the CDR3: TGTGCCAGCAGTAAGAGGACAGCTACATCTTACGAGCAGTACTTC. It translates to CASSKRTATSYEQYF.

The V and J genes are TRBV6-6 and TRBJ2-7; TRBD2 matches 12 bases. This CDR3 is 15 amino acids long. Germline lookup yields CDR1 MNHNY and CDR2 SVGAGI (reference sequence). The V and J ends lost 2 bases and 2 bases, in that order; junction bases with no gene match: 1. CDR3 coding DNA: TGTGCCAGCAGTTACCCTAGCGGGGGGGCCTACGAGCAGTACTTC. Protein sequence: CASSYPSGGAYEQYF.

V and J are TRBV9 and TRBJ2-1; 12 bases map to TRBD2. V gave up 4 bases and J gave up 7 bases; unmatched junction bases: 3. The germline CDR1 and CDR2 sequences are SGDLS and YYNGEE. This CDR3 has 14 residues. CDR3 nucleotides: TGTGCCAGCAGCCCGGGGACTAGCGGGAATGAGCAGTTCTTC. Its translation is CASSPGTSGNEQFF.

CDR3 in DNA: TGTGCCAGCAGCTTAATGTTCGGAGAGGGAGCTTTCTTT. It is translated as CASSLMFGEGAFF. V is TRBV7-6 and J is TRBJ1-1; D is unresolved. The CDR3 has 13 residues. V was pared by 2 bases and J by 10 bases, with 14 bases between. Germline values: CDR1 SGHVS, CDR2 FNYEAQ.

The chain is built from TRBV19 and TRBJ1-2, with no clear D. Germline values: CDR1 LNHDA, CDR2 SQIVND (reference sequence). This CDR3 is built from 14 residues. V was trimmed by 7 bases and J by 0 bases, leaving 12 bases between them. The chain's CDR3 is CASKEVSPNYGYTF. Written as DNA, the CDR3 is TGTGCCAGTAAGGAGGTCAGCCCTAACTATGGCTACACCTTC. Supplemented by reference TRBV19 and TRBJ1-2, the full variable domain reads DGGITQSPKYLFRKEGQNVTLSCEQNLNHDAMYWYRQDPGQGLRLIYYSQIVNDFQKGDIAEGYSVSREKKESFPLTVTSAQKNPTAFYLCASKEVSPNYGYTFGSGTRLTVV.

The rearrangement joins TRBV6-1 to TRBJ2-1; D call uncertain. Per germline, CDR1 MNHNS and CDR2 SASEGT. Deletions cut 6 bases from V and 7 bases from J, with 10 bases between. This CDR3 has 12 amino acids. CDR3 sequence reads: CASSRAENEQFF. The DNA of the CDR3 is TGTGCCAGCAGCCGCGCGGAAAATGAGCAGTTCTTC.

This clone was observed a handful of times. V and J are TRBV7-8 and TRBJ2-2, with unresolved D. V was shortened by 2 bases and J by 6 bases, with 4 bases between the two germline ends. This CDR3 spans 12 amino acids. Germline V gene lookup returns CDR1 SGHVS and CDR2 FQNEAQ. In nucleotides, the CDR3 is TGTGCCAGCAGCTTACTCTCCGGGGAGCTGTTTTTT. Translated, it gives CASSLLSGELFF. The full variable domain, with the rest looked up from reference TRBV7-8 and TRBJ2-2, is GAGVSQSPRYKVAKRGQDVALRCDPISGHVSLFWYQQALGQGPEFLTYFQNEAQLDKSGLPSDRFFAERPEGSVSTLKIQRTQQEDSAVYLCASSLLSGELFFGEGSRLTVL.

The chain uses TRBV29-1 and TRBJ1-2; TRBD1 might be the D (6 bases). V was trimmed by 7 bases and J by 5 bases, leaving 14 bases between them. CDR1 is SQVTM, CDR2 ANQGSEA, per germline. CDR3 length: 12 amino acids. CDR3 nucleotide sequence: TGCAGCGCGGCTAAGGGGGTTTATGGCTACACCTTC. Translation: CSAAKGVYGYTF.

The V gene is TRBV6-9, the J gene TRBJ2-7, with D tentatively TRBD2 (7 bases). Per germline, CDR1 MNHGY and CDR2 SVAAGI. Deletions cut 8 bases from V and 5 bases from J, with 16 bases between. This CDR3 contains 13 residues. This CDR3 reads CASVGRGEHEQYF. The CDR3 DNA is TGTGCCAGCGTGGGGAGGGGGGAGCACGAGCAGTACTTC.

This clone was detected only once. V and J are TRBV13 and TRBJ2-1; D not resolved. This CDR3 has 12 residues. CDR1 is PRHDT, CDR2 FYEKMQ, per germline (reference sequence). The V end lost 5 bases, the J end lost 9 bases, and 11 bases lay between the germline ends. In DNA form, the CDR3 reads TGTGCCAGCAGCGCACACCAGACTGAGCAGTTCTTC. Its protein is CASSAHQTEQFF.

V usage is TRBV28 and J usage is TRBJ2-7; 11 nucleotides line up with TRBD2. Germline CDR1 and CDR2: MDHEN and SYDVKM. This CDR3 region has 15 residues. The trim removed 7 bases at V and 2 bases at J, leaving 7 bases unmatched. The CDR3 protein is CASTSLAGETYEQYF. CDR3 DNA sequence: TGTGCCAGCACTTCACTAGCGGGGGAGACCTACGAGCAGTACTTC.

This rearrangement joins TRBV14 to TRBJ2-5; D remains ambiguous. CDR1 is SGHDN, CDR2 FVKESK, per germline. V was cut by 0 bases and J by 4 bases, with 18 bases left in between. CDR3 length: 17 amino acids. CDR3 sequence (DNA): TGTGCCAGCAGCCAAGATCCCGACCGCTCCTGGGGAGAGACCCAGTACTTC. Its protein product is CASSQDPDRSWGETQYF.

The V call is TRBV10-3, the J call TRBJ2-7; D may match TRBD1 or TRBD2 (5 bases each). The germline V and J ends were trimmed by 2 bases and 5 bases, with 10 bases remaining between them. Germline CDR1 ENHRY, CDR2 SYGVKD. The CDR3 is 13 residues long. CDR3 sequence: CAISERLGDEQYF. The CDR3 nucleotides are TGTGCCATCAGTGAGAGGTTGGGGGACGAGCAGTACTTC.

V is TRBV7-9 and J is TRBJ2-3, with D tentatively TRBD1 (5 bases). The germline gives CDR1 SEHNR, CDR2 FQNEAQ (reference sequence). V shed 2 bases and J shed 5 bases, with 17 bases lying between them. The CDR3 extends over 16 amino acids. CDR3 in DNA: TGTGCCAGCAGCTTACTTAGCAGGGTGGCTAGAGATACGCAGTATTTT. Residues: CASSLLSRVARDTQYF.

This clone was recorded once. CDR3 nucleotides: TGTGCCAGCAGCTTAGGACTAGCGGGGGCTGGGAGTGAGCAGTTCTTC. It is translated as CASSLGLAGAGSEQFF. The V gene is TRBV7-3, the J gene TRBJ2-1; 13 nucleotides line up with TRBD2. The CDR3 runs to 16 residues. J was trimmed by 9 bases and V by 2 bases; bases with no gene match: 7. Germline V gene lookup returns CDR1 SGHTA and CDR2 FQGTGA.

The V call is TRBV7-2, the J call TRBJ2-5, with 14 bases identical to TRBD2. The CDR3 contains 15 residues. Germline values: CDR1 SGHTA, CDR2 FQGNSA. V shed 5 bases, J shed 5 bases, and the junction held 4 bases outside the gene matches. DNA of the CDR3: TGTGCCAGCAGCCGACTAGCGGGGGGGCGTGAGACCCAGTACTTC. Translation: CASSRLAGGRETQYF.